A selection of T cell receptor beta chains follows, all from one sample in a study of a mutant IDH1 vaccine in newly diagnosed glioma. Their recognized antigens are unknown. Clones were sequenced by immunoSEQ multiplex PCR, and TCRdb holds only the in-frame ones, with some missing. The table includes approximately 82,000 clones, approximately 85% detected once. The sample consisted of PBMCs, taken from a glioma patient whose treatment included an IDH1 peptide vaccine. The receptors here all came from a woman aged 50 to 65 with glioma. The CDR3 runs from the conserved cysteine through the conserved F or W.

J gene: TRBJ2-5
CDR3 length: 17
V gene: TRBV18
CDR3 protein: CASSPRVLAGDQETQYF

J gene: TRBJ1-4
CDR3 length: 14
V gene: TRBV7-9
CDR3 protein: CASSSGLSGEKLFF

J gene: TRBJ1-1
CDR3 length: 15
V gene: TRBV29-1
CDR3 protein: CSVGGRSSMNTEAFF

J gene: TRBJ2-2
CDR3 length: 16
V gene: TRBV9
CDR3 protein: CASSLGTGVTTGELFF

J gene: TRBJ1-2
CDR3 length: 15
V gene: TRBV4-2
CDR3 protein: CASSQAEGRSYGYTF

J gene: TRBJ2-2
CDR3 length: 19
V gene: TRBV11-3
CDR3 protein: CASSPRQGLAGGQTGELFF

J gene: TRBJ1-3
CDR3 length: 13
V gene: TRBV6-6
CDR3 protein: CASSHDSGNTIYF

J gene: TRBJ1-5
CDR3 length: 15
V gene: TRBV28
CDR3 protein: CASSSSGTGVQPQHF

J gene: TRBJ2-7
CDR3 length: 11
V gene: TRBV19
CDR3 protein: CASSDGYEQYF

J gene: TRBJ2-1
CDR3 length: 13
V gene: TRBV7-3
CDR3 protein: CASSLWGADEQFF

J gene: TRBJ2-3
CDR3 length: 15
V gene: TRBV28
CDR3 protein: CASSRGLAGVDTQYF